The sequence of this T cell receptor beta chain was determined in a study of Ad26.COV2.S vaccination and SARS-CoV-2 variants. Study results and caveats: Responses of spike-specific T cells (both CD8+ and CD4+) reportedly showed substantial breadth after vaccination. Spike-specific TCR breadth was greater in vaccine than placebo recipients.

In the case of this clone: What it recognizes is unknown.

CDR3 size: 16 residues. V gave up 4 bases and J gave up 5 bases; unmatched junction bases: 8. Germline values: CDR1 MNHNY, CDR2 SVGAGI (reference sequence). Sequencing used immunoSEQ multiplex PCR; TCRdb keeps in-frame clones, though not all of them. This sample has about 350,000 clones; about 91% occur once, and the top ten carry 3% to 4%. The chain combines TRBV6-6 with TRBJ1-4, with TRBD1 identical over 9 bases. This specimen consisted of peripheral blood, obtained after recovery from COVID-19. This clonotype was sampled from a human donor who had recovered from COVID-19. The CDR3: CASSFYGTGWNEKLFF. The CDR3 nucleotides are TGTGCCAGCAGTTTCTACGGGACAGGGTGGAATGAAAAACTGTTTTTT.